Presented here are 11 T cell receptor beta chains from one specimen sequenced in a study of glioma-infiltrating T cells. TCR alpha and beta CDR3 regions were amplified from RNA using iRepertoire nested multiplex PCR. TCRdb fed the multiplex PCR reads into MiXCR, producing one record per CDR3 protein. Among 95,000 to 150,000 distinct CDR3 sequences listed, roughly 25% were seen once. Material: glioma tissue, nonneoplastic brain tissue, or PBMCs (not recorded which). These receptors originate from a human donor with low-grade glioma or glioblastoma, undergoing nonglioma brain surgery, or in good health (not recorded which).

This clonotype showed up just a few times. The rearrangement uses TRBV10-3 and TRBJ1-3; D possibly corresponds to TRBD1 (5 bases). Germline-derived CDR1 and CDR2 are ENHRY and SYGVKD. CDR3 size: 15 residues. The germline V and J ends were trimmed by 5 bases and 0 bases, with 11 bases remaining between them. CDR3 nucleotides: TGTGCCATCAGTTGGGACCTTCTCTCTGGAAACACCATATATTTT. This encodes CAISWDLLSGNTIYF.

This clonotype has at least ten counts. V is TRBV10-3 and J is TRBJ2-5; 8 nucleotides agree with TRBD2. This CDR3 is built from 15 residues. Germline-derived CDR1 and CDR2 are ENHRY and SYGVKD. J lost 2 bases, V lost 4 bases, and 6 bases had no gene match. The DNA for the CDR3 is TGTGCCATCAGTGTGAAACTAGCGGCACAAGAGACCCAGTACTTC. Residues: CAISVKLAAQETQYF.

This clonotype occurred once. The chain is built from TRBV10-2 and TRBJ2-2, with 7 bases lining up with TRBD1. With V trimmed by 2 bases and J by 7 bases, 10 bases remained unmatched. Germline CDR1 reads WSHSY; CDR2 reads SAAADI. The CDR3 extends over 16 amino acids. In DNA form, the CDR3 reads TGCGCCAGCAGTGAGACTACGGACAGGAGAAGCGGGGAGCTGTTTTTT. It specifies CASSETTDRRSGELFF.

With respect to this clonotype: The junction and the germline gene differ at one end; a read error may be behind it. V is TRBV10-2 and J is TRBJ2-1; TRBD2 agrees at 7 bases. Germline CDR1 is WSHSY and CDR2 is SAAADI. The CDR3 runs to 14 residues. This chain's CDR3 is CASSDTGGYNERFF. The CDR3 DNA sequence: TGCGCCAGCAGTGATACGGGAGGTTACAATGAGCGGTTCTTC.

This clonotype was counted many times. The genes are TRBV4-2 and TRBJ1-2; D possibly corresponds to TRBD1 (5 bases). Germline assignment: CDR1 LGHNA and CDR2 YNFKEQ. Trimming took 1 base from V and 2 from J, leaving 14 bases between them. This CDR3 is 16 amino acids long. The CDR3 loop reads CASSQGRDGRNYGYTF. The CDR3 DNA sequence: TGTGCCAGCAGCCAAGGTCGGGACGGTCGGAACTATGGCTACACCTTC.

V and J are TRBV20-1 and TRBJ2-4; 13 nucleotides align to TRBD2. The germline V gene has CDR1 DFQATT and CDR2 SNEGSKA (reference sequence). With 4 bases clipped from V and 12 bases from J, the junction kept 15 bases outside the gene matches. The CDR3 has 16 residues. The CDR3 DNA sequence: TGCAGTGCTACGGGACTAGCGGGAATTTTTCGGGACACTCAGTACTTC. Amino acid sequence: CSATGLAGIFRDTQYF.

This clonotype was found many times. The chain combines TRBV4-1 with TRBJ2-1; 9 bases are shared with TRBD2. The germline V gene encodes CDR1 MGHRA and CDR2 YSYEKL. Trimming at V came to 4 bases and at J to 9 bases, leaving 7 bases not matched to a gene. The CDR3 runs to 14 residues. CDR3 sequence reads: CASSRLAVETEQFF. The DNA for the CDR3 is TGCGCCAGCAGCCGACTAGCGGTAGAAACTGAGCAGTTCTTC.

This clonotype was recorded many times. V usage is TRBV20-1 and J usage is TRBJ1-5; D remains unclear. CDR1 DFQATT and CDR2 SNEGSKA come from the germline V gene (reference sequence). There are 14 residues in the CDR3. The germline V and J ends were trimmed by 8 bases and 0 bases, with 14 bases remaining between them. For the CDR3, the DNA is TGCAGTTCAACACCTTTCGGTAGCAATCAGCCCCAGCATTTT. Protein sequence: CSSTPFGSNQPQHF.

This clonotype was seen at least ten times. The gene calls are TRBV6-1 and TRBJ1-1, with D maybe TRBD1 (6 bases). Trimming pared 6 bases from V and 3 bases from J, leaving 8 bases between. CDR1 and CDR2 from the germline V gene are MNHNS and SASEGT. This CDR3 spans 12 amino acids. The CDR3 region has the DNA TGTGCCAGCAGCCGACAGGACACTGAAGCTTTCTTT. Translation gives CASSRQDTEAFF.

A note on this clonotype: Just one base apart from a much larger clone, this may be a read error. The V call is TRBV24-1, the J call TRBJ2-4, with 8 bases fitting TRBD1. This CDR3 comprises 18 residues. The J segment lost 3 bases and the V segment lost 12 bases, leaving 21 bases of the junction unmatched. Per germline, CDR1 KGHDR and CDR2 SFDVKD. The CDR3 here is CAVTPTGDTTIHKNIQYF. The CDR3 nucleotides are TGTGCCGTCACCCCGACAGGGGACACCACTATTCACAAAAACATTCAGTACTTC.

This clonotype was seen repeatedly, ten times or more. J is TRBJ1-6 and V is TRBV6-1, with D possibly being TRBD1 (6 bases). Germline V gene data show CDR1 as MNHNS and CDR2 as SASEGT. V lost 3 bases and J 10 bases, leaving 10 bases between the germline ends. This CDR3 is built from 13 residues. CDR3 sequence reads: CASSDRGQSPLHF. In DNA form, the CDR3 reads TGTGCCAGCAGTGACAGGGGTCAGTCACCCCTCCACTTT.